What follows are 27 T cell receptor beta chains derived from one specimen sequenced in a study of molecular identifiers for immune sequencing clone quantification. TCRdb analysed the PCR reads with MiXCR anew, one entry per CDR3 protein. The table has tens of thousands of distinct CDR3 sequences, approximately 22% seen once. Input material: naive CD8+ T cells from blood, with Jurkat cell RNA spiked in. The subset here: FACS-sorted CD8+CD4-CCR7+CD45RA+ naive T cells. Source of these receptors: a human donor in good health. Some libraries in this study had Jurkat cell RNA spiked in.

In its sample, this clonotype was seen a few times. The gene calls are TRBV29-1 and TRBJ1-2; the D gene is possibly TRBD1 (5 bases). Per germline, CDR1 SQVTM and CDR2 ANQGSEA. Trimming stripped 3 bases from V and 8 bases from J, with 10 bases between. This CDR3 spans 11 amino acids. The chain's CDR3 is CSVDRDFGYTF. As DNA, the CDR3 is TGCAGCGTTGACAGGGATTTCGGCTACACCTTC.

This clonotype showed up just a few times. V is TRBV5-3 and J is TRBJ2-7; TRBD2 aligns across 8 bases. TRBV5-3 is an ORF for which the function is uncertain. Losses at the gene ends were 8 bases for V and 7 bases for J; bases not matched to a gene: 11. This CDR3 is 13 amino acids long. CDR3 sequence: CASSEGLAEEQYF. The CDR3 DNA reads TGTGCCAGCAGCGAAGGACTAGCTGAAGAGCAGTACTTC.

This clonotype was counted ten times or more. The rearrangement joins TRBV28 to TRBJ2-3; D unresolved. The CDR3 loop spans 13 amino acids. Germline assignment: CDR1 MDHEN and CDR2 SYDVKM. Trimming cost V 5 bases and J 7 bases, with 13 bases left between them. The CDR3 DNA follows: TGTGCCAGCAGTGTAAACCAGGCGAATACGCAGTATTTT. This codes for CASSVNQANTQYF.

Ten or more counts support this clonotype. CDR3 sequence: CASSPGPESSYEQYF. CDR3 coding DNA: TGTGCCAGCAGCCCTGGTCCCGAAAGCTCCTACGAGCAGTACTTC. The V and J genes are TRBV5-6 and TRBJ2-7, with D hard to call. V was pared by 4 bases and J by 0 bases, with 14 bases between. This CDR3 is 15 amino acids long. Per germline, CDR1 SGHDT and CDR2 YYEEEE.

Ten or more counts support this clonotype. This rearrangement joins TRBV27 to TRBJ2-7; 10 nucleotides line up with TRBD2. Losses at the gene ends were 3 bases for V and 1 base for J; bases not matched to a gene: 6. CDR1 and CDR2 from the germline V gene are MNHEY and SMNVEV (reference sequence). CDR3 size: 16 residues. Here the CDR3 DNA reads TGTGCCAGCAGTTTTTTTACTAGCGGGACTTCCTACGAGCAGTACTTC. It is translated as CASSFFTSGTSYEQYF.

This clonotype was counted ten times or more. The chain has TRBV7-6 and TRBJ2-3; TRBD1 might be the D (5 bases). Trimming removed 4 bases at V and 6 bases at J, with 8 bases between. Germline V gene lookup returns CDR1 SGHVS and CDR2 FNYEAQ. The length of the CDR3 is 12 residues. The CDR3 is CASSSTEDTQYF. CDR3 DNA: TGTGCCAGCAGCTCGACAGAGGATACGCAGTATTTT.

The chain combines TRBV6-2 or TRBV6-3 with TRBJ2-3; no clear D. The CDR3 is 15 amino acids. V dropped 5 bases and J dropped 4 bases, with 16 bases sitting between them. Germline values: CDR1 MNHEY, CDR2 SVGEGT. The CDR3 sequence: CASSRDAARPDTQYF. The CDR3 DNA is TGTGCCAGCAGTCGAGACGCGGCGAGACCAGATACGCAGTATTTT.

This clonotype was seen a few times. A read error is possible here, since a much larger clone lies one base away. V gene TRBV4-2 combines with J gene TRBJ2-7; TRBD2 is a possible D gene (5 bases). The CDR3 covers 14 residues. Germline CDR1 is LGHNA and CDR2 is YNFKEQ. The CDR3 here is CASGQARDSYEQYF. The CDR3 DNA reads TGTGCCAGCGGCCAAGCGAGGGACTCCTACGAGCAGTACTTC.

As to this clonotype: At one of its ends the junction is not consistent with the germline gene, which may arise from a read error. The J gene is TRBJ2-1, the V gene TRBV19; 10 bases are shared with TRBD2. The germline V gene has CDR1 LNHDA and CDR2 SQIVND (reference sequence). This CDR3 region has 15 residues. The CDR3 protein is CACSLAGVSYNEQFF. DNA of the CDR3: TGTGCCTGTAGTCTAGCGGGAGTTTCCTACAATGAGCAGTTCTTC.

This clonotype was counted only a few times. The genes are TRBV4-1 and TRBJ2-1; TRBD1 is a possible D gene (5 bases). Trimming shortened V by 11 bases and J by 1 base, and 18 bases separated the two germline ends. The CDR3 is 15 residues long. The germline CDR1 and CDR2 sequences are MGHRA and YSYEKL. In nucleotides, the CDR3 is TGCGCCGCAGGGCTCGACTTCTCTTCCTACAATGAGCAGTTCTTC. Its protein is CAAGLDFSSYNEQFF.

This rearrangement joins TRBV19 to TRBJ2-1; 12 positions match TRBD2. The CDR3 totals 18 residues. CDR1 is LNHDA and CDR2 is SQIVND in the germline V gene (reference sequence). Trimming at V came to 8 bases and at J to 5 bases, leaving 16 bases not matched to a gene. The CDR3 coding sequence is TGTGCCAGTCACCCCGATAGCCCGGGACTAGCGGGTGACAATGAGCAGTTCTTC. This encodes CASHPDSPGLAGDNEQFF.

In the case of this clonotype: One end of the junction varies from germline; a read error may be responsible. V and J are TRBV11-2 and TRBJ1-3; D perhaps matches TRBD1 (5 bases). CDR1 and CDR2 from the germline V gene are SGHAT and FQNNGV. The CDR3 contains 15 residues. CDR3 region: CASSLDPGTGNTLYF. Written as DNA, the CDR3 is TGTGCCAGCAGCTTGGATCCAGGGACTGGAAACACCTTATATTTT.

This clonotype was observed a few times. The rearrangement links TRBV6-6 to TRBJ1-4, with 7 bases lining up with TRBD1. This CDR3 has 15 amino acids. Germline values: CDR1 MNHNY, CDR2 SVGAGI (reference sequence). V lost 0 bases and J lost 8; bases outside the gene matches: 6. The DNA of the CDR3 is TGTGCCAGCAGTTACTCGACAGGGCTGCGGGAAAAACTGTTTTTT. This sequence encodes CASSYSTGLREKLFF.

About this clonotype itself: With a much larger clone just one base away, this may be a read error. As the CDR3 is not closed by the conserved phenylalanine or tryptophan, this likely results from a read error. This chain links TRBV2 with TRBJ1-5; a possible D gene is TRBD1 (6 bases). The germline V and J ends were trimmed by 1 base and 4 bases, with 8 bases remaining between them. The CDR3 contains 14 residues. The germline CDR1 and CDR2 sequences are SNHLY and FYNNEI. CDR3 sequence: CASSEGDKNQPQHL. For the CDR3, the DNA is TGTGCCAGCAGTGAAGGGGACAAAAATCAGCCCCAGCATCTT.

This clonotype occurred many times. The chain recombines TRBV6-2 or TRBV6-3 with TRBJ2-3; no definite D call. V lost 3 bases to trimming and J lost 4 bases, with 2 bases between them. CDR1 is MNHEY, CDR2 SVGEGT, per germline. The CDR3 loop spans 11 amino acids. For the CDR3, the DNA is TGTGCCAGCAGTTATCCAGATACGCAGTATTTT. Translating it yields CASSYPDTQYF.

This clonotype was counted ten times or more. The chain combines TRBV15 with TRBJ1-4; no clear D gene. Trimming cost V 3 bases and J 8 bases, with 19 bases left between them. The CDR3 has 16 residues. Germline V gene sequence: CDR1 LNHNV, CDR2 YYDKDF (reference sequence). CDR3 DNA: TGTGCCACCAGCAGGGCCTGGAACCGTCGCGGGGAAAAACTGTTTTTT. Its protein is CATSRAWNRRGEKLFF.

This clonotype was counted only a few times. This chain uses TRBV4-1 with TRBJ2-7; D call uncertain. This CDR3 has 10 amino acids. Deletions cut 11 bases from V and 6 bases from J, with 11 bases between. Germline CDR1 and CDR2: MGHRA and YSYEKL. The DNA for the CDR3 is TGCGCCCGCCCAGGCAGCGAGCAGTACTTC. It yields the protein CARPGSEQYF.

This clonotype was seen only once. One base away lies a much larger clone, so this may be a sequencing read error. The conserved phenylalanine or tryptophan normally closing the CDR3 is absent here, so this likely arose from a read error. It is unclear where the CDR3 begins or ends on the DNA, so no DNA is shown, and the CDR3 is as TCRdb lists it. J is TRBJ2-4 and V is TRBV2; the D call of TRBD2 is as the table states it, not checked on the DNA. The V gene's germline CDR1 is SNHLY and CDR2 FYNNEI. The CDR3 is 11 amino acids in total, end residues counted. CDR3 protein: CASKHAEEGYI.

With regard to this clonotype: A much larger clone differs from this one at a single base, so this may be a read error. This chain uses TRBV7-9 with TRBJ2-2; D may be TRBD2 (5 bases). Germline V gives CDR1 SEHNR, CDR2 FQNEAQ (reference sequence). The CDR3 is made up of 12 amino acids. The CDR3 nucleotides are TGTGCCAGCAGCTCCTCCCCCGGGGAGCTGGTTTTT. It encodes CASSSSPGELVF.

As regards this clonotype: A much larger clone differs by one base, so this may be a read error. The chain employs TRBV2 and TRBJ2-3, with 7 bases aligning to TRBD2. CDR1 is SNHLY, CDR2 FYNNEI, per germline. The CDR3 spans 16 residues. The CDR3 coding sequence is TGTGTCAGCAGTGCCATTGGGGCGGGGGAAGTAGATACGCAGTATTTT. It translates to CVSSAIGAGEVDTQYF.

To note about this clonotype: This may be a read error: a much more frequent sequence differs by one nucleotide. This chain uses TRBV18 with TRBJ2-5; no firm D call. Germline lookup yields CDR1 KGHSH and CDR2 LQKENI. The CDR3 contains 14 residues. The CDR3 reads CASTPQEYQGTQYF. In DNA, the CDR3 is TGTGCCAGCACCCCTCAGGAGTACCAAGGGACCCAGTACTTC.

As to this clonotype: This could be a read error, since a much larger clone is one nucleotide away. V usage is TRBV20-1 and J usage is TRBJ2-7; D ambiguous. Germline V gene data show CDR1 as DFQATT and CDR2 as SNEGSKA (reference sequence). The CDR3 runs 15 residues. DNA for the CDR3: TGCGGTGCTAGAGCCCTGTCGGGTGGAACCTACGAGCAGTACTTC. This sequence encodes CGARALSGGTYEQYF.

This clonotype has a count of ten or more. The gene calls are TRBV12-3 or TRBV12-4 and TRBJ2-5, with D possibly being TRBD1 or TRBD2 (5 bases each). Between the trimmed V and J ends, which lost 6 bases and 5 bases, there was a span of 10 bases. The CDR3 sequence is 12 residues long. The CDR3 loop reads CASRGVVETQYF. DNA for the CDR3: TGTGCCAGCAGGGGGGTCGTGGAGACCCAGTACTTC.

This clonotype was observed a few times. The chain joins TRBV11-1 to TRBJ2-2; a possible D gene is TRBD1 (6 bases). Germline CDR1 and CDR2: SGHAT and FQDESV (reference sequence). The CDR3 covers 16 residues. Trimming shortened V by 5 bases and J by 5 bases, and 18 bases separated the two germline ends. CDR3: CASSPSAGTRTGELFF. The CDR3 DNA reads as TGTGCCAGCAGCCCCTCAGCCGGGACAAGGACCGGGGAGCTGTTTTTT.

This clonotype was observed many times. The CDR3, as DNA: TGTGCCAGCATTATTAGGGGGGCTCGCACAGATACGCAGTATTTT. This sequence encodes CASIIRGARTDTQYF. The rearrangement joins TRBV5-8 to TRBJ2-3; D could derive from TRBD1 or TRBD2 (6 bases each). The length of the CDR3 is 15 residues. V was pared by 6 bases and J by 1 base, with 15 bases between. CDR1 and CDR2 (germline): SGHTS, YDEGEE.

The V call is TRBV27, the J call TRBJ1-1, with TRBD1 as a possible D gene (6 bases). CDR3 length equals 13 residues. Germline CDR1 MNHEY, CDR2 SMNVEV (reference sequence). Trimming shortened V by 5 bases and J by 6 bases, and 13 bases separated the two germline ends. The CDR3 spells CASSPRGLSEAFF. CDR3 nucleotides: TGTGCCAGCAGTCCGAGGGGGTTATCTGAAGCTTTCTTT.

This clonotype occurred many times. The chain carries TRBV4-3 and TRBJ2-1; D perhaps matches TRBD2 (6 bases). V was cut by 1 base and J by 10 bases, with 17 bases left in between. Germline lookup yields CDR1 LGHNA and CDR2 YSLEER. The length of the CDR3 is 15 residues. In DNA form, the CDR3 reads TGCGCCAGCAGCCAAGTCATAGGTGCGGGGCCAGAGCAGTTCTTC. Translated, it gives CASSQVIGAGPEQFF.